A single TCR beta chain is shown here with its context. This clone was detected only once. The antigen it recognizes is unknown. No clone much larger than this one lies a single base away; base qualities are absent. TCR CDR3 regions were amplified from genomic DNA by multiplex PCR using the deep immunoSEQ assay. Genomic DNA extracted from each cell subset was distributed evenly over all wells of several immunoSEQ 96-well plates, and each plate served as one replicate. For sorted subsets, 200 to 250 ng genomic DNA, equal to tens of thousands of T cell genomes, was loaded into each replicate PCR. The purified libraries were quantified using a Qubit 3.0 fluorometer, sized with a Bioanalyzer 2100, and then quantified again using the KAPA Library Quantification kit. Every immunoSEQ 96-well plate was sequenced on a separate single-read 150-cycle Illumina NextSeq 550 flow cell. On the authors' methods: Because only junctional sequences without quality scores were contained in the immunoSEQ output, filtering matching that applied to full-length reads could not be performed. To assign V/J genes and CDR3, sequences were annotated against IMGT germline references using PyIR, a Python wrapper for IgBLAST v1.9. Any read was removed if the V/J assignment was weak (E-value above 1e-6), the CDR3 was missing, or the read contained stop codons, out-of-frame junctions, or ambiguous translated residues. A V3J clonotype was defined by an identical inferred V gene, J gene, and CDR3 amino acid sequence. The percentage overlap between two repertoires was calculated by dividing the number of shared unique clonotypes by the size of the smaller repertoire. Richness of each repertoire was evaluated using RTK rarefaction, the Chao1 estimator, and Recon v2.1 estimates of unobserved clonotypes. For all TCRbeta clonotypes obtained by the gDNA method from several donors, generation probabilities were computed with OLGA. This immuneACCESS table, as held by TCRdb, lists in-frame sequences with V and J called but not all clones. Of the missing ones, under half trace to an unresolved V gene in checked studies; the others have no known cause. V and J calls and clone size are copied from that table; D and trimming were computed from the DNA. This sample lists around 2,000,000 clones; just under 95% were detected once. The ten largest clones capture approximately 1.2% of the sample.

CD8 naive samples were obtained by positive selection for CCR7 among CD45RO-negative cells, yielding a CD45RA+CCR7+ population from which TemRA cells were excluded. The donors were healthy, HIV-negative adults who had no recently reported acute infections or vaccinations. All donors were Caucasian adults living in Nashville, Tennessee, USA. After blood collection by leukapheresis, PBMCs were isolated using Ficoll-Histopaque density gradient centrifugation and then cryopreserved in the vapor phase of liquid nitrogen. Analytical flow cytometry was used to check the purity and quantity of each magnetically sorted T cell population. Genomic DNA was isolated from each sorted fraction and quantified by UV absorbance on a Nanodrop 2000c. Reading the germline V gene gives CDR1 SQVTM and CDR2 ANQGSEA. A distance of 12 bases separates the germline ends of V and J, which lose 3 bases and 3 bases respectively. The CDR3 holds 13 amino acids from the cysteine to the phenylalanine. Just the 39-base CDR3 DNA is kept, in frame starting at base 1.

The data were taken from a study of shared clonotypes between healthy human individuals (dated by TCRdb to the early 2020s). Notes on the research overall: Three men and a couple of women, aged 18 to 49 years, made up the cohort. Between about 0.8 and 9 billion PBMCs per donor were obtained by leukapheresis. For each donor, CD4 naive and CD4 memory were each given three plates, CD8 naive was given two plates, and CD8 memory was given one plate. The study deeply sequenced blood TCR repertoires of five healthy adults to estimate repertoire size and the extent of clonotype sharing between individuals. Libraries were prepared and TCR repertoires were sequenced by different laboratories using diverse techniques, in order to increase sequencing depth and limit assay-specific biases.

Results the study describes overall, beyond this receptor: Pairwise subsampling indicated that sequencing depth was expected to affect the degree of clonotype sharing among donors. Roughly 5% of naive CD4, roughly 3.5% of naive CD8, approximately 2.2% of memory CD4, and approximately 0.39% of memory CD8 clonotypes were shared across a few donors. Incomplete sequencing was indicated by rarefaction of sorted-subset datasets, despite the large sequencing depth. The genetic and exposure-history diversity represented was limited by the small number of donors. Sampling was restricted to blood, and TCR repertoires in tissue are likely to differ from TCR repertoires in blood. Naive subsets generally had larger estimated clonotype richness than memory subsets did. Compared with non-shared clonotypes, the clonotypes found in all four sorted-subset donors had higher generation probabilities.

The V and J segments used are TRBV29-1 and TRBJ2-7, with the D gene not confidently named. The TCR was taken from a man younger than 35 in good health. Sequenced: naive CD8+ T cells sorted from blood. The cell subset or site label of this sample denotes: CD45RA+CCR7+. The nucleotides are TGCAGCGTTGAGAGTCGTAGCAGCTACGAGCAGTACTTC. Its protein is CSVESRSSYEQYF.